This T cell receptor (beta chain) emerged from a study of cytomegalovirus exposure and HLA in healthy donors. Looking at the study overall: In terms of ancestry, the Caucasian-associated cluster contained about 81% of the 350 to 450 genotyped donors. Broader study findings: Cytomegalovirus association was assigned to about 150 TCR beta chains. Most TCR sequences were uncommon, yet certain public TCRs appeared in many donors.

Germline loops: CDR1 SGHVS, CDR2 FQNEAQ. This CDR3 has 14 amino acids. V lost 6 bases, J lost 9 bases, and 8 bases stayed unmatched. Worth noting for this clone: Its antigen is not identified.

PCR was performed using 60 Vbeta and 13 Jbeta primers. Assay used: immunoSEQ multiplex PCR; TCRdb lists only in-frame clones, some missing. The sample consists of almost 70,000 clones, roughly two thirds of them appearing once. Sequencing was carried out using PBMCs. The gene calls are TRBV7-8 and TRBJ1-6; 7 bases fit TRBD1. This sequence originates from a male donor in good health and CMV-seropositive. The CDR3 sequence is CASRGRDSFSPLHF. The CDR3, as DNA: TGTGCCAGCAGGGGGCGGGACAGCTTTTCACCCCTCCACTTT. The full variable domain, its missing parts supplied by reference TRBV7-8 and TRBJ1-6, is GAGVSQSPRYKVAKRGQDVALRCDPISGHVSLFWYQQALGQGPEFLTYFQNEAQLDKSGLPSDRFFAERPEGSVSTLKIQRTQQEDSAVYLCASRGRDSFSPLHFGNGTRLTVT.